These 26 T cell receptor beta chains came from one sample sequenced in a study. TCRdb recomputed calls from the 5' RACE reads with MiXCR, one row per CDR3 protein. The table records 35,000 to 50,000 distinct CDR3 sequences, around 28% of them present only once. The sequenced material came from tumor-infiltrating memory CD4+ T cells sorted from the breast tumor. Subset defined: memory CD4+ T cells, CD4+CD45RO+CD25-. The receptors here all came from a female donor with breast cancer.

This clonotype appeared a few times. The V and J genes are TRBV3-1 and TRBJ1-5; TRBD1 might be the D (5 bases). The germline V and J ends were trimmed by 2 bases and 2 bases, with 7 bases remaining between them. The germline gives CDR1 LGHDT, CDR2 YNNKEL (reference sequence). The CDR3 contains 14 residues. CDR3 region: CASSQQGGNQPQHF. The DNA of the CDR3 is TGTGCCAGCAGCCAACAAGGGGGCAATCAGCCCCAGCATTTT.

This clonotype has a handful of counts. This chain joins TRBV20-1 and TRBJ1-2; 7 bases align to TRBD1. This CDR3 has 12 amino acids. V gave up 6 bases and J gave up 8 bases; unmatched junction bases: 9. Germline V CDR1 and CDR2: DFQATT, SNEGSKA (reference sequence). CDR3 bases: TGCAGTGCAGAGACAGGGATTCTCGGCTACACCTTC. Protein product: CSAETGILGYTF.

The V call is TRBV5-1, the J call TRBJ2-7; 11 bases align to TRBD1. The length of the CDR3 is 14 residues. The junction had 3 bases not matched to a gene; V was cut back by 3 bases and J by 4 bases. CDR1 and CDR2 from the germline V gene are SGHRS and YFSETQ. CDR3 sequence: CASSSRDRGYEQYF. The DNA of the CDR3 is TGCGCCAGCAGCTCCCGGGACAGGGGGTACGAGCAGTACTTC.

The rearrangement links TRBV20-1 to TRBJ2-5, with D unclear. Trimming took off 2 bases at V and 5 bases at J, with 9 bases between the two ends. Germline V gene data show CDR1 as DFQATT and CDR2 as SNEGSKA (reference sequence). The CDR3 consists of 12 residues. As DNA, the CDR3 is TGCAGTGCTAGATTCACCTACGAGACCCAGTACTTC. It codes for CSARFTYETQYF.

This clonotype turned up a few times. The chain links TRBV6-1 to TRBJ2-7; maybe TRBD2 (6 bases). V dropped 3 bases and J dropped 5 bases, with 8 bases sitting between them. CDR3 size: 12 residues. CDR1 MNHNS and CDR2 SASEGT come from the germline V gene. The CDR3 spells CASSERLDEQYF. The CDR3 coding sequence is TGTGCCAGCAGTGAGCGACTAGACGAGCAGTACTTC.

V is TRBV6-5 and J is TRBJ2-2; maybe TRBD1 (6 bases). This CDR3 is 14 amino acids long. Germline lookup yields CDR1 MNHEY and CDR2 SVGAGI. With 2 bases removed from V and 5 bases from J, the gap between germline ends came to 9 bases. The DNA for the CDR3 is TGTGCCAGCAGTTACGGCAGGGGTACCGGGGAGCTGTTTTTT. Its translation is CASSYGRGTGELFF.

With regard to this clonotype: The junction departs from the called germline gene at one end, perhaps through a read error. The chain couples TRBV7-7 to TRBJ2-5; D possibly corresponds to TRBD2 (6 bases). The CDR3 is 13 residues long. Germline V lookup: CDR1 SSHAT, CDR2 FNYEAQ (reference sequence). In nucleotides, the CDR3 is TGTGCTAGCAGCTTAGCGGTTATCGAGACCCAGTACTTC. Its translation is CASSLAVIETQYF.

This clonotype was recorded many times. In DNA, the CDR3 is TGCGCCAGCAGCCAAGGCTCCGGACCCTACGAGCAGTACTTC. Translated, it gives CASSQGSGPYEQYF. The chain has TRBV4-1 and TRBJ2-7, with D unclear. Germline CDR1 is MGHRA and CDR2 is YSYEKL. Trimming took 1 base from V and 2 from J, leaving 9 bases between them. The CDR3 has 14 residues.

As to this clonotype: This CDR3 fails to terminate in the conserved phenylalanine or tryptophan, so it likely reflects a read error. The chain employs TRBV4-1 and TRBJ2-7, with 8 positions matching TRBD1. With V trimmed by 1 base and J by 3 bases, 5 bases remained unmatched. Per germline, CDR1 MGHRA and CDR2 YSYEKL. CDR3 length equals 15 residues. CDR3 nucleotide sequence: TGCGCCAGCAGCCAAGTGGAACAGGGGGACTACGAGCAGTACCTC. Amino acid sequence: CASSQVEQGDYEQYL.

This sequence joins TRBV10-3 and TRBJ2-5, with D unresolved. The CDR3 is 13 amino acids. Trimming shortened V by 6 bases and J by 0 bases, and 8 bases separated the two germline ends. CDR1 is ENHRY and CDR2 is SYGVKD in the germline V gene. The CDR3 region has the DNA TGTGCCATCAGGGCAGAAAACCAAGAGACCCAGTACTTC. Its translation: CAIRAENQETQYF.

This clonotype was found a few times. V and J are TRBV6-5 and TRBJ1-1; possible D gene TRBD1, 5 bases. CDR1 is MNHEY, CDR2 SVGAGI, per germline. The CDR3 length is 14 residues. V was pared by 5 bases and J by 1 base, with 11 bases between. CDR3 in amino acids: CASSTSTENTEAFF. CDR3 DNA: TGTGCCAGCAGTACCTCGACAGAGAACACTGAAGCTTTCTTT.

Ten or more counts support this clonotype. The CDR3 DNA reads TGCGCCAGCAGCCGGACAGCTAATTCACCCCTCCACTTT. It is translated as CASSRTANSPLHF. V usage is TRBV5-1 and J usage is TRBJ1-6, with a tentative D call TRBD1 (6 bases). There are 13 residues in the CDR3. Per the germline V gene, CDR1 is SGHRS and CDR2 is YFSETQ. Trimming took 4 bases from V and 6 from J, leaving 8 bases between them. Drawing the rest from reference TRBV5-1 and TRBJ1-6, the complete variable domain is KAGVTQTPRYLIKTRGQQVTLSCSPISGHRSVSWYQQTPGQGLQFLFEYFSETQRNKGNFPGRFSGRQFSNSRSEMNVSTLELGDSALYLCASSRTANSPLHFGNGTRLTVT.

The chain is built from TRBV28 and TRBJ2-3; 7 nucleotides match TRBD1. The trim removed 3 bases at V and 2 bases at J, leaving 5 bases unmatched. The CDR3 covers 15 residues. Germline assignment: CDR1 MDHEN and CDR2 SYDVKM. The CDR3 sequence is CASSFDRVTTDTQYF. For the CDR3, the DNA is TGTGCCAGCAGTTTCGACAGGGTCACCACAGATACGCAGTATTTT.

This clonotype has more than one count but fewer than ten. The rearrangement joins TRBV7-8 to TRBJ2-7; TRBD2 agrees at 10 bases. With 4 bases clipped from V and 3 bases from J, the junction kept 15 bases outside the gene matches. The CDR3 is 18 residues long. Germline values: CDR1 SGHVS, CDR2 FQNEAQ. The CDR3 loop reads CASSSLSPRLAGLYEQYF. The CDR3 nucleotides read TGTGCCAGCAGCTCCCTAAGTCCACGACTAGCGGGTCTCTACGAGCAGTACTTC.

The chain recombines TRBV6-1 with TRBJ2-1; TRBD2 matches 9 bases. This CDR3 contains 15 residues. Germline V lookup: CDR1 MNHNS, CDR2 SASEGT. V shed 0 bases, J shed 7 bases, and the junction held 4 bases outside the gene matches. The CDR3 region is CASSEAGLATNEQFF. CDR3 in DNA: TGTGCCAGCAGTGAAGCCGGACTAGCGACGAATGAGCAGTTCTTC.

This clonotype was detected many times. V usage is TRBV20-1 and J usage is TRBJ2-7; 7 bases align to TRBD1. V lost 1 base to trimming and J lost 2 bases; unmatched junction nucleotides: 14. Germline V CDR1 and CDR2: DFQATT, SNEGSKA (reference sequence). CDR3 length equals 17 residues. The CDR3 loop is CSARANLVRDRAYEQYF. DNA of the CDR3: TGCAGTGCTAGAGCTAATTTAGTTCGGGACAGAGCCTACGAGCAGTACTTC.

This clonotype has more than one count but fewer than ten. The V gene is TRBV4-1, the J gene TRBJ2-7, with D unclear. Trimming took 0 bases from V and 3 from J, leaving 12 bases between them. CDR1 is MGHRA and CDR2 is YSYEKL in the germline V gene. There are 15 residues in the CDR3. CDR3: CASSQEWRQVYEQYF. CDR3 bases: TGCGCCAGCAGCCAAGAATGGAGACAAGTCTACGAGCAGTACTTC.

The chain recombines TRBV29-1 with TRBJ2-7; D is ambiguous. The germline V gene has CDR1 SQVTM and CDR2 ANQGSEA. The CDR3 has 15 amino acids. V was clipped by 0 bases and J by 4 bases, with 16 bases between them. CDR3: CSVEESFGRDYEQYF. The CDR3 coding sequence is TGCAGCGTTGAAGAAAGTTTCGGCAGAGATTACGAGCAGTACTTC.

The DNA for the CDR3 is TGCGCCAGCAGCTTTAATGCAGGCCCCTACAATGAGCAGTTCTTC. It is translated as CASSFNAGPYNEQFF. This chain connects TRBV5-1 to TRBJ2-1; D remains unclear. Trimming shortened V by 2 bases and J by 2 bases, and 11 bases separated the two germline ends. Germline CDR1 reads SGHRS; CDR2 reads YFSETQ. This CDR3 contains 15 residues.

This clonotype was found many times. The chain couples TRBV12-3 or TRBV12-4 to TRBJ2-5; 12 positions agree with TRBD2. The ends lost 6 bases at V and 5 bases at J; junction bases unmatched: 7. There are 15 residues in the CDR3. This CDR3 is CASSLAGGLRETQYF. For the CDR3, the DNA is TGTGCCAGCAGCCTAGCGGGGGGGCTTCGGGAGACCCAGTACTTC.

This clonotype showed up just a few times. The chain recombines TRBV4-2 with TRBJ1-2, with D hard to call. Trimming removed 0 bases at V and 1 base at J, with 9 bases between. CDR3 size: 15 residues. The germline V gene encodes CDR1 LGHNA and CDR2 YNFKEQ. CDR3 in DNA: TGTGCCAGCAGCCAAGATCGGGATCTTAACTATGGCTACACCTTC. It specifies CASSQDRDLNYGYTF.

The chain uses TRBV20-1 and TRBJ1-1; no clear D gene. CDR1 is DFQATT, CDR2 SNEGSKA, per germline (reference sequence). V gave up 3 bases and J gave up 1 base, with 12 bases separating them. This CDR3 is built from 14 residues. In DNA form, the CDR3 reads TGCAGTGCTAGCGCCAGTAGGGCGAACACTGAAGCTTTCTTT. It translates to CSASASRANTEAFF.

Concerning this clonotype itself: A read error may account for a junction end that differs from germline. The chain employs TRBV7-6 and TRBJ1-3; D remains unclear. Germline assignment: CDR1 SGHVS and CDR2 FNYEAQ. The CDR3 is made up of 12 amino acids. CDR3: CASGLNENTIYF. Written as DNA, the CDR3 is TGTGCCAGCGGCTTGAATGAAAACACCATATATTTT.

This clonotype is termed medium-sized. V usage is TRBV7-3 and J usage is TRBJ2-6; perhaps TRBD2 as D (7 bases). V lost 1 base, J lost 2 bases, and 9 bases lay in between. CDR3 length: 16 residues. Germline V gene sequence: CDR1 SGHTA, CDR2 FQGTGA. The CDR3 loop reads CASSLRGGPGANVLTF. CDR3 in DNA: TGTGCCAGCAGCTTAAGGGGGGGGCCTGGGGCCAACGTCCTGACTTTC.

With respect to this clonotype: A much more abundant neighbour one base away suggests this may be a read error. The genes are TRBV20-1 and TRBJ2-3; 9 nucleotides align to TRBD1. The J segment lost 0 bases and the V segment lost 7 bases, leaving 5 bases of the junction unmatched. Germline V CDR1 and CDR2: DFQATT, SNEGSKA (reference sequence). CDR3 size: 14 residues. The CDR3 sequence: CSVSDRGSTDTQYF. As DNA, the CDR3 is TGCAGTGTCTCGGACAGGGGTAGCACAGATACGCAGTATTTT.

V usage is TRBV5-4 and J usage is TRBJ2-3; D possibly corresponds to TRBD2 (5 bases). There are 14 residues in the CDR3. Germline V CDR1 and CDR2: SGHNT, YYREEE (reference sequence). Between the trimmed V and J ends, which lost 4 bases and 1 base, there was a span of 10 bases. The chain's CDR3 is CASSPSLRTDTQYF. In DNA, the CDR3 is TGTGCCAGCAGCCCTAGCCTCCGCACAGATACGCAGTATTTT.